A selection of T cell receptor beta chains follows, all from one sample in a study of T cells in Graves' hyperthyroidism and ophthalmopathy. TCRdb reanalysed the multiplex PCR reads using MiXCR and keeps one entry per CDR3 protein. The top ten clones hold approximately 7.5% of a sample with hundreds of thousands of distinct CDR3 sequences, more than 15% of them seen once. What was sequenced was blood. The receptors originated from a woman aged 18 to 35 with Graves' hyperthyroidism. Both conserved end residues are part of each CDR3. A D gene is named only where the DNA matches it firmly. Not all rows give a size; the values are once, few, many and, for expanded clones, a class.

d_call,clone_size,v_call,j_call,cdr3_nt,cdr3_aa
TRBD1,many,TRBV30,TRBJ1-6,TGTGCCTGGAGTAAGCACAGGGGGCCCATCTCACCCCTCCACTTT,CAWSKHRGPISPLHF
TRBD2,many,TRBV7-8,TRBJ2-1,TGTGCCAGCAGCTATTACGCTCGGGGGGGCGACTACAATGAGCAGTTCTTC,CASSYYARGGDYNEQFF
TRBD1,few,TRBV6-2/TRBV6-3,TRBJ1-4,TGTGCCAGCAGTAGGGACAGGGGAGGTGAAAAACTGTTTTTT,CASSRDRGGEKLFF
-,many,TRBV12-3/TRBV12-4,TRBJ1-4,TGTGCCAGCACCTTTAGGCCAGCTAATGAAAAACTGTTTTTT,CASTFRPANEKLFF
TRBD2,many,TRBV6-1,TRBJ2-3,TGTGCCAGCAGTCCAGGGAGGGCCACAGATACGCAGTATTTT,CASSPGRATDTQYF
-,many,TRBV7-9,TRBJ1-2,TGTGCCAGCAGGACGGTGAAGGGCTACACCTTC,CASRTVKGYTF
TRBD1,-,TRBV29-1,TRBJ1-4,TGCAGCGTTGTTCAGGGGGCCCAAGAAAAACTGTTTTTT,CSVVQGAQEKLFF
-,many,TRBV12-5,TRBJ2-1,TGTGCTAGTGGTCCTAGCGAGGGGGCTTACAATGAGCAGTTCTTC,CASGPSEGAYNEQFF
-,many,TRBV20-1,TRBJ1-2,TGCAGTGCTAGAGTAGGAAGGACAAACTATGGCTACACCTTC,CSARVGRTNYGYTF
-,many,TRBV11-3,TRBJ2-3,TGTGCCAGCAGCTTATATCCGGGTAACACAGATACGCAGTATTTT,CASSLYPGNTDTQYF
-,many,TRBV4-1,TRBJ1-5,TGCGCCAGCAGCCAAGAGGGTAAGAATCAGCCCCAGCATTTT,CASSQEGKNQPQHF
-,-,TRBV28,TRBJ2-1,TGTGCCAGCAGTTACGGTGGGCAGAACAATGAGCAGTTCTTC,CASSYGGQNNEQFF
-,many,TRBV28,TRBJ2-2,TGTGCCAGCAGTCCGGAAACGGGGGAGCTGTTTTTT,CASSPETGELFF
-,few,TRBV9,TRBJ2-3,TGTGCCAGCAGCCCACCCTGGGGGGCCCTATCAGATACGCAGTATTTT,CASSPPWGALSDTQYF
-,many,TRBV15,TRBJ1-3,TGTGCCACCAGCAGACAGGGCTCTGGAAACACCATATATTTT,CATSRQGSGNTIYF
-,-,TRBV28,TRBJ2-5,TGTGCCAGCAGTTACTCGAGCGGAGAGGTGCAAAAGACCCAGTACTTC,CASSYSSGEVQKTQYF
-,many,TRBV20-1,TRBJ2-5,TGCAGTGCTGGACAGGAGACCCAGTACTTC,CSAGQETQYF
-,many,TRBV6-1,TRBJ2-7,TGTGCCAGCAGTTACGCGGACGGATACTCCTACGAGCAGTACTTC,CASSYADGYSYEQYF
-,many,TRBV20-1,TRBJ2-3,TGCAGTGCTAGAGTCAGCACAGATACGCAGTATTTT,CSARVSTDTQYF
-,many,TRBV12-3/TRBV12-4,TRBJ2-1,TGTGCCAGCAGGGAGGCGCCCTACAATGAGCAGTTCTTC,CASREAPYNEQFF
-,many,TRBV28,TRBJ2-5,TGTGCCAGCAGTTCGGTAGAGACCCAGTACTTC,CASSSVETQYF
-,many,TRBV6-1,TRBJ2-7,TGTGCCAGCAGTGAAAGGGAGCTCTACGAGCAGTACTTC,CASSERELYEQYF
-,-,TRBV28,TRBJ2-3,TGTGCCAGCAGTTTGGGGTTTGGGGCGGGACACGCCCCGAGGACAGATACGCAGTATTTT,CASSLGFGAGHAPRTDTQYF
-,many,TRBV18,TRBJ2-7,TGTGCCAGCTCCATGAATCAAGGGGTAGAAGAGCAGTACTTC,CASSMNQGVEEQYF
-,many,TRBV7-8,TRBJ1-6,TGTGCCAGCAGCCTGACTAAATGGACGGAGGAGAATTCACCCCTCCACTTT,CASSLTKWTEENSPLHF
-,many,TRBV5-8,TRBJ2-1,TGTGCCAGCAGCTTGAACGGTCGGACCGATGAGCAGTTCTTC,CASSLNGRTDEQFF
-,many,TRBV19,TRBJ1-1,TGTGCCAGTAGTATAGAAACAGCTTGGAACACTGAAGCTTTCTTT,CASSIETAWNTEAFF
-,-,TRBV5-1,TRBJ2-2,TGCGCCAGCAGCTTGACAGGGTCCGCCGGGGAGCTGTTTTTT,CASSLTGSAGELFF
-,-,TRBV5-1,TRBJ2-7,TGCGCCAGCAGCTGGGAGCCACCCTACGAGCAGTACTTC,CASSWEPPYEQYF
-,many,TRBV5-1,TRBJ1-6,TGCGCCAGCAGCAAGGACAGCAATTCACCCCTCCACTTT,CASSKDSNSPLHF
-,many,TRBV12-3/TRBV12-4,TRBJ2-7,TGTGCCAGCAGTTTAAGGGAGAACTCCTACGAGCAGTACTTC,CASSLRENSYEQYF
-,-,TRBV10-3,TRBJ2-3,TGTGCCATCAGTGACCGGGACCACACAGATACGCAGTATTTT,CAISDRDHTDTQYF
-,many,TRBV18,TRBJ2-3,TGTGCCAGCTCAACGCGGGACAGAGATACGCAGTATTTT,CASSTRDRDTQYF
TRBD1,few,TRBV25-1,TRBJ1-2,TGTGCCAGCAGTGAATATAGGACAGGGGCGGATGGCTACACCTTC,CASSEYRTGADGYTF
-,many,TRBV5-1,TRBJ1-1,TGCGCCAGCAGCCCTCCAGTTACGAACACTGAAGCTTTCTTT,CASSPPVTNTEAFF
TRBD2,many,TRBV20-1,TRBJ2-3,TGCAGTGCCGAGCTAGCGGTGTTCATGGATACGCAGTATTTT,CSAELAVFMDTQYF
-,many,TRBV20-1,TRBJ2-7,TGCAGTGCTAGTTTAGACGAGCAGTACTTC,CSASLDEQYF
TRBD2,few,TRBV29-1,TRBJ2-2,TGCAGCGTTGACGTGGGAGGGATTAACACCGGGGAGCTGTTTTTT,CSVDVGGINTGELFF
TRBD1,many,TRBV27,TRBJ2-7,TGTGCCAGCAGTTTACGGGACAGGTACTCCTACGAGCAGTACTTC,CASSLRDRYSYEQYF
-,many,TRBV29-1,TRBJ1-2,TGCAGCGTTGAGGGTCGGAACGGCTACACCTTC,CSVEGRNGYTF
-,-,TRBV6-1,TRBJ1-4,TGTGCCAGCGGTCCCTCAGGGACTAATGAAAAACTGTTTTTT,CASGPSGTNEKLFF
TRBD1,-,TRBV7-9,TRBJ1-4,TGTGCCAGCAGCTCCAGGGACAGTGCAACTAATGAAAAACTGTTTTTT,CASSSRDSATNEKLFF
-,many,TRBV6-1,TRBJ1-2,TGTGCCAGCAGTCGAGCAGGATCCAACTATGGCTACACCTTC,CASSRAGSNYGYTF
TRBD2,-,TRBV7-9,TRBJ2-1,TGTGCCAGCAGCGCGACTAGCGGGGGTGAGCAGTTCTTC,CASSATSGGEQFF
TRBD1,many,TRBV5-1,TRBJ2-1,TGCGCCAGCAGCTTACCCGTGGGACAGGGAAATGAGCAGTTCTTC,CASSLPVGQGNEQFF
TRBD1,many,TRBV28,TRBJ1-3,TGTGCCAGCAGTTTCCAGACAGGGGCGGCTGGAAACACCATATATTTT,CASSFQTGAAGNTIYF
TRBD2,many,TRBV7-8,TRBJ2-7,TGTGCCAGCAGCCTTAGCGGGGGGACAACCTACGAGCAGTACTTC,CASSLSGGTTYEQYF
-,few,TRBV30,TRBJ1-2,TGTGCCTGGAGTCTCGACACTGGCTACACCTTC,CAWSLDTGYTF
-,many,TRBV7-9,TRBJ2-1,TGTGCCAGCAGCTTAGAAACTCCCCAAGGGCAGTTCTTC,CASSLETPQGQFF
-,many,TRBV20-1,TRBJ1-6,TGCAGTGCTAGAGATGGGGCGGGAGGAGGAAGTTCACCCCTCCACTTT,CSARDGAGGGSSPLHF
-,many,TRBV2,TRBJ1-4,TGTGCCAGCGCCAGGGAGCCTAATGAAAAACTGTTTTTT,CASAREPNEKLFF
TRBD1,many,TRBV12-3/TRBV12-4,TRBJ1-5,TGTGCCAGCAGTTTCCAGCAGGGGGCGATTAATCAGCCCCAGCATTTT,CASSFQQGAINQPQHF
-,many,TRBV5-1,TRBJ1-2,TGCGCCAGCAGCGGAAGGAATGGAAACTATGGCTACACCTTC,CASSGRNGNYGYTF
-,few,TRBV29-1,TRBJ1-1,TGCAGCGTTGAAGGCGGGGGGGGGCAGCTCGATCCAATGGAAGCTTTCTTT,CSVEGGGGQLDPMEAFF
-,many,TRBV19,TRBJ2-3,TGTGCCAGTAGTCCCCGACACCGCACAGATACGCAGTATTTT,CASSPRHRTDTQYF
-,many,TRBV7-8,TRBJ1-5,TGTGCCAGCACCCGAAGGGACTGGGGAATTAGCAATCAGCCCCAGCATTTT,CASTRRDWGISNQPQHF
TRBD2,few,TRBV5-1,TRBJ2-3,TGCGCCAGCAGCCCTGGGCTAGCGGGATTGGATACGCAGTATTTT,CASSPGLAGLDTQYF